Included here is one T cell receptor beta chain sequence, with context. These data originate in a study of control samples from healthy donors and cancer patients. CDR3 length equals 12 residues. Profiling relied on immunoSEQ multiplex PCR, and the TCRdb table lists in-frame clones only, not all of them. This table has roughly 180,000 clones, 85% to 95% appearing once. This TCR was sampled from a woman aged 18-30 years in good health. The sample consisted of blood. The chain joins TRBV21-1 to TRBJ1-2. TRBV21-1 is a pseudogene locus. CDR3 nucleotides: TGTGCCAGCAGCACCGTGTTCTATGGCTACACCTTC. Protein product: CASSTVFYGYTF.